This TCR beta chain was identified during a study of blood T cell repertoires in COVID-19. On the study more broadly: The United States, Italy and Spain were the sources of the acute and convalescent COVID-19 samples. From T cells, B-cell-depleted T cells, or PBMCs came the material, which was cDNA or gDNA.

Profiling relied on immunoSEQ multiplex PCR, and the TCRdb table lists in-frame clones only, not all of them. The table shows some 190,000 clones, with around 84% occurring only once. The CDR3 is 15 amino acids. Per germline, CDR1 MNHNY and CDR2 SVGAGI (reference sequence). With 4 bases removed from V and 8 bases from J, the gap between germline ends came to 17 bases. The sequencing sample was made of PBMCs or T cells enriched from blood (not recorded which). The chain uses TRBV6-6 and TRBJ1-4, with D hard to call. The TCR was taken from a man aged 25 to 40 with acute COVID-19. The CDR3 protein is CASSSRERVKEKLFF. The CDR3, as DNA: TGTGCCAGCAGTTCCCGGGAGCGCGTGAAGGAAAAACTGTTTTTT.